The clone carrying this TCR beta chain was recorded a few times. Its antigen is currently unknown. The length of the CDR3 is 14 residues. V was shortened by 1 base and J by 2 bases, with 6 bases between the two germline ends. Germline loops: CDR1 LGHNA, CDR2 YNFKEQ. PCR was performed a second time for about 7 to 11 cycles using a sample-barcoded 5' primer and a J-beta primer mix. TCRdb re-analysed the 5' RACE reads in MiXCR, keeping a single row per CDR3 protein. This sample has around 1,900,000 distinct CDR3 sequences; roughly 43% occur once, and the top ten carry 20% to 25%. Each sample used at least 6.5 million PBMCs. The data derive from a study of blood T cells in healthy people across ages. Findings and caveats of the study: Higher diversity, along with more naive CD4+ cells, distinguished long-lived donors from aged donors.

This chain links TRBV4-2 with TRBJ2-1, with D unresolved. Sequencing was performed on blood. This TCR derives from a human donor in good health. The CDR3 region is CASSQAQTYNEQFF. The CDR3 region has the DNA TGTGCCAGCAGCCAAGCTCAGACCTACAATGAGCAGTTCTTC.